The 17 T cell receptor beta chains presented below share a single source sample, sequenced in a study of T-cell reconstitution after alpha-beta-depleted transplantation in children. The TCRbeta library incorporated unique molecular identifiers. TCRdb re-called the PCR reads with MiXCR, one entry per CDR3 protein. The data contain about 980,000 distinct CDR3 sequences, about 29% of them seen just once; the ten biggest clones take up roughly 28%. The sample was PBMCs, mostly from graft donor cells, taken 360 days after TCRalphabeta/CD19-depleted stem cell transplant. The source is a boy in the first two years of life who had a stem cell transplant for SCID, so the T cells may come from the graft donor.

The V gene is TRBV5-1, the J gene TRBJ2-1; D is uncertain. The germline V gene encodes CDR1 SGHRS and CDR2 YFSETQ. This CDR3 region has 16 residues. V gave up 4 bases and J gave up 0 bases, with 14 bases separating them. CDR3 in amino acids: CASSTYPESSYNEQFF. The CDR3, as DNA: TGCGCCAGCAGCACCTACCCGGAGAGCTCCTACAATGAGCAGTTCTTC.

The V and J genes are TRBV3-1 and TRBJ2-3; D not resolved. Germline V CDR1 and CDR2: LGHDT, YNNKEL (reference sequence). The CDR3 loop spans 15 amino acids. The ends were cut back, 0 bases at V and 3 bases at J, with 10 bases in the middle. CDR3 sequence reads: CASSQDARLTDTQYF. The DNA of the CDR3 is TGTGCCAGCAGCCAAGATGCCAGATTAACAGATACGCAGTATTTT.

V is TRBV11-1 and J is TRBJ2-1; D may be TRBD1 or TRBD2 (5 bases each). CDR1 and CDR2 (germline): SGHAT, FQDESV (reference sequence). CDR3 size: 16 residues. The V end lost 5 bases, the J end lost 0 bases, and 14 bases lay between the germline ends. The CDR3 DNA sequence: TGTGCCAGCAGCAACCAGCTTGGGGGCTCCTACAATGAGCAGTTCTTC. Translation: CASSNQLGGSYNEQFF.

This clonotype was counted a few times. This chain connects TRBV20-1 to TRBJ2-7, with a possible D match to TRBD1 (5 bases). V lost 4 bases to trimming and J lost 3 bases, with 13 bases between them. Germline V gene sequence: CDR1 DFQATT, CDR2 SNEGSKA (reference sequence). The length of the CDR3 is 13 residues. CDR3 in DNA: TGCAGTGCTACAGGGATAATCGGCTACGAGCAGTACTTC. This gives the protein CSATGIIGYEQYF.

This clonotype was seen more than once but under ten times. The genes are TRBV12-3 or TRBV12-4 and TRBJ1-2, with 9 bases identical to TRBD1. J lost 7 bases, V lost 11 bases, and 5 bases had no gene match. The CDR3 is made up of 11 amino acids. The CDR3 DNA reads as TGTGCCTCTAGACAGGGGGTTGGCTACACCTTC. Its protein product is CASRQGVGYTF.

The chain employs TRBV12-3 or TRBV12-4 and TRBJ2-7; TRBD2 is a possible D gene (6 bases). V shed 6 bases and J shed 5 bases, with 17 bases lying between them. The CDR3 runs to 14 residues. As DNA, the CDR3 is TGTGCCAGCAGCGGGACTGCAATAGGACACGAGCAGTACTTC. Translating gives CASSGTAIGHEQYF.

The table lists this clonotype with a few counts. Written as DNA, the CDR3 is TGTGCCAGCATCTTAACCCAGCAGGCACCTAGCACAGATACGCAGTATTTT. Amino acid sequence: CASILTQQAPSTDTQYF. V gene TRBV12-3 or TRBV12-4 combines with J gene TRBJ2-3; D ambiguous. CDR3 size: 17 residues. The ends were cut back, 7 bases at V and 0 bases at J, with 20 bases in the middle.

CDR3 amino acids: CASSLVVGDSNQPQHF. DNA of the CDR3: TGTGCCAGCAGCTTAGTCGTAGGGGATAGCAATCAGCCCCAGCATTTT. V and J are TRBV7-9 and TRBJ1-5; possibly TRBD1 for D (5 bases). V gave up 1 base and J gave up 0 bases, with 10 bases separating them. CDR3 length equals 16 residues. The V gene's germline CDR1 is SEHNR and CDR2 FQNEAQ (reference sequence).

In its sample, this clonotype was seen a few times. The chain has TRBV27 and TRBJ2-1; a weak D match, TRBD1 (5 bases). The V end was cut by 9 bases, the J end by 6 bases, with 18 bases between. The CDR3 runs 14 residues. Germline V gives CDR1 MNHEY, CDR2 SMNVEV (reference sequence). DNA for the CDR3: TGTGCCAGTGAGAGGCAGGGTAGAGGCAATGAGCAGTTCTTC. It encodes CASERQGRGNEQFF.

The V call is TRBV6-5, the J call TRBJ1-3, with a possible D match to TRBD1 (5 bases). CDR3 length: 16 residues. Germline V gene lookup returns CDR1 MNHEY and CDR2 SVGAGI. V gave up 2 bases and J gave up 4 bases, with 15 bases separating them. DNA of the CDR3: TGTGCCAGCAGTTACCGGGGGGGTCCACGGGGAAACACCATATATTTT. It is translated as CASSYRGGPRGNTIYF.

V gene TRBV5-6 combines with J gene TRBJ2-7; TRBD2 is a possible D gene (6 bases). The CDR3 consists of 14 residues. Germline lookup yields CDR1 SGHDT and CDR2 YYEEEE. Trimming left V 3 bases short and J 2 bases short, with 12 bases between. This CDR3 reads CASSWVGGAYEQYF. The CDR3 DNA follows: TGTGCCAGCAGCTGGGTGGGAGGAGCCTACGAGCAGTACTTC.

The chain joins TRBV4-2 to TRBJ2-1; D not resolved. Germline V gene lookup returns CDR1 LGHNA and CDR2 YNFKEQ. Deletions cut 0 bases from V and 9 bases from J, with 12 bases between. This CDR3 is built from 14 residues. In nucleotides, the CDR3 is TGTGCCAGCAGCCAAGATAGGGTTATGCGTGAGCAGTTCTTC. It codes for CASSQDRVMREQFF.

V gene TRBV20-1 combines with J gene TRBJ2-1; TRBD2 is a possible D gene (5 bases). CDR1 is DFQATT, CDR2 SNEGSKA, per germline (reference sequence). CDR3 size: 14 residues. The germline V and J ends were trimmed by 6 bases and 0 bases, with 12 bases remaining between them. Written as DNA, the CDR3 is TGCAGTGCGAACGGACTCCGCTCCTACAATGAGCAGTTCTTC. It is translated as CSANGLRSYNEQFF.

The chain is built from TRBV28 and TRBJ1-2, with D tentatively TRBD1 (5 bases). This CDR3 has 13 amino acids. V dropped 6 bases and J dropped 8 bases, with 16 bases sitting between them. Germline V gene lookup returns CDR1 MDHEN and CDR2 SYDVKM. The CDR3 DNA reads as TGTGCCAGCAGGTTGGACCGATGGGGGGGCTACACCTTC. As protein: CASRLDRWGGYTF.

This clonotype was observed a handful of times. The rearrangement links TRBV20-1 to TRBJ2-3; tentatively, D is TRBD2 (6 bases). Trimming cost V 5 bases and J 2 bases, with 17 bases left between them. Germline V gene data show CDR1 as DFQATT and CDR2 as SNEGSKA (reference sequence). The CDR3 is made up of 15 amino acids. The CDR3 protein is CSAWRLDRATDTQYF. Here the CDR3 DNA reads TGCAGTGCTTGGAGACTAGATAGGGCCACAGATACGCAGTATTTT.

This clonotype was picked up many times. The chain combines TRBV4-2 with TRBJ2-2, with 7 bases matching TRBD1. V was clipped by 0 bases and J by 4 bases; unmatched bases: 5. The CDR3 runs 16 residues. Germline values: CDR1 LGHNA, CDR2 YNFKEQ. CDR3 sequence (DNA): TGTGCCAGCAGCCAAGAAACTTCAGGGGGCACCGGGGAGCTGTTTTTT. This sequence encodes CASSQETSGGTGELFF.

The chain uses TRBV12-3 or TRBV12-4 and TRBJ2-7; 12 bases match TRBD2. The V segment lost 6 bases and the J segment 3 bases; nucleotides outside the gene matches: 9. The CDR3 loop spans 16 amino acids. The CDR3 protein is CASRPTLAGGLYEQYF. CDR3 DNA: TGTGCCAGCAGGCCAACACTAGCGGGGGGTCTCTACGAGCAGTACTTC.